This TCR beta chain stems from a study of T-cell memory formation after mild COVID-19. MiXCR, run by TCRdb on the 5' RACE reads, gives a single entry per CDR3 protein. The sample comprises 140,000 to 150,000 distinct CDR3 sequences, about 25% of which are singletons, and 24% rests with the top ten. CDR3 size: 14 residues. CDR1 and CDR2 (germline): MGHRA, YSYEKL. The V and J ends lost 0 bases and 7 bases respectively, with 13 bases between them. This clonotype was counted at least ten times. This clonotype was obtained from an adult woman who had mild COVID-19 (a few samples of this study predate the infection). Cell type and time point are not known. The specimen was PBMCs or a T cell subset sorted from them (not recorded which). V is TRBV4-1 and J is TRBJ2-7; D is ambiguous. The CDR3 reads CASSQEGQLYEQYF. CDR3 in DNA: TGCGCCAGCAGCCAAGAAGGGCAGCTTTATGAGCAGTACTTC.